This entry lists 25 T cell receptor beta chains sequenced from one sample in a study of patients and donors after allogeneic stem cell transplantation. TCRdb itself ran the RT-PCR reads through MiXCR, one entry per CDR3 protein. This table has some 960,000 distinct CDR3 sequences, more than 15% appearing once. Sequenced sample: blood, either unsorted or a sorted T cell fraction (not recorded which). The receptors originated from a human donor who was either an allogeneic HSCT recipient or a stem cell or donor lymphocyte infusion donor (not recorded which). It is not recorded whose cells these are; they may come from a transplant donor.

This clonotype was counted at least ten times. The chain carries TRBV9 and TRBJ2-1; TRBD2 matches 9 bases. CDR3 length: 15 amino acids. V trimming: 3 bases; J trimming: 5 bases; junction bases outside the gene matches: 6. From germline, CDR1 is SGDLS and CDR2 YYNGEE. This CDR3 is CASSASGLANNEQFF. In nucleotides, the CDR3 is TGTGCCAGCAGCGCGAGTGGACTAGCGAACAATGAGCAGTTCTTC.

The J gene is TRBJ2-2, the V gene TRBV20-1; D is possibly TRBD1 or TRBD2 (5 bases each). Germline V gene sequence: CDR1 DFQATT, CDR2 SNEGSKA (reference sequence). V was cut by 5 bases and J by 1 base, with 11 bases left in between. The CDR3 spans 14 residues. The CDR3 is CSAGDGWNTGELFF. The CDR3 region has the DNA TGCAGTGCTGGGGACGGTTGGAACACCGGGGAGCTGTTTTTT.

This clonotype was detected a few times. This chain joins TRBV11-2 and TRBJ2-7; TRBD1 agrees at 7 bases. Germline CDR1 is SGHAT and CDR2 is FQNNGV. V shed 2 bases, J shed 3 bases, and the junction held 19 bases outside the gene matches. This CDR3 has 19 residues. The CDR3 DNA reads TGTGCCAGCAGCTTATACCCTCACGCGACAGGGATTCATTTCTACGAGCAGTACTTC. It translates to CASSLYPHATGIHFYEQYF.

This clonotype was counted only a few times. The rearrangement uses TRBV19 and TRBJ2-5; a weak D match, TRBD1 (6 bases). CDR3 size: 15 residues. The germline V and J ends were trimmed by 4 bases and 1 base, with 13 bases remaining between them. CDR1 and CDR2 from the germline V gene are LNHDA and SQIVND (reference sequence). CDR3 sequence: CASSTVTGIQETQYF. In nucleotides, the CDR3 is TGTGCCAGTAGTACCGTGACAGGCATCCAAGAGACCCAGTACTTC.

This clonotype was seen only a few times. The chain employs TRBV12-3 or TRBV12-4 and TRBJ2-1, with 14 bases lining up with TRBD2. The CDR3 covers 15 residues. The V gene end was trimmed by 3 bases and the J gene end by 14 bases; junction bases not matched to a gene: 9. The CDR3 region is CASSFPGLAGVPKFF. Written as DNA, the CDR3 is TGTGCCAGCAGTTTCCCGGGACTAGCGGGAGTCCCTAAGTTCTTC.

This clonotype was counted between two and nine times. The chain joins TRBV2 to TRBJ2-2, with D uncertain. V lost 1 base and J lost 5, with 5 bases in between. There are 13 residues in the CDR3. Per the germline V gene, CDR1 is SNHLY and CDR2 is FYNNEI. For the CDR3, the DNA is TGTGCCAGCAGTGAAGAGAGGACCGGGGAGCTGTTTTTT. Amino acid sequence: CASSEERTGELFF.

This chain joins TRBV20-1 and TRBJ1-2; possibly TRBD1 for D (6 bases). Germline loops: CDR1 DFQATT, CDR2 SNEGSKA (reference sequence). This CDR3 has 13 amino acids. V was trimmed by 5 bases and J by 4 bases, leaving 14 bases between them. DNA for the CDR3: TGCAGTGCTCAGAAGGGGGTTCTCTATGGCTACACCTTC. Translated: CSAQKGVLYGYTF.

This clonotype has just a few counts. The chain has TRBV30 and TRBJ1-1; D is undetermined. CDR3 length equals 12 residues. The germline CDR1 and CDR2 sequences are GTSNPN and SVGIG (reference sequence). Trimming removed 5 bases from V and 8 bases from J, with 15 bases in between. CDR3 sequence reads: CAWGLGGFEAFF. DNA for the CDR3: TGTGCCTGGGGACTGGGCGGATTCGAAGCTTTCTTT.

The table lists this clonotype with a few counts. CDR3 in amino acids: CASSFAGIRSPLHF. CDR3 nucleotide sequence: TGTGCCAGCAGTTTCGCGGGGATCCGTTCACCCCTCCACTTT. The gene calls are TRBV12-3 or TRBV12-4 and TRBJ1-6; D gene uncertain. Trimming removed 3 bases from V and 9 bases from J, with 12 bases in between. This CDR3 comprises 14 residues.

This clonotype has a handful of counts. This rearrangement joins TRBV11-1 to TRBJ2-5; 7 bases are a match to TRBD2. Germline CDR1 and CDR2: SGHAT and FQDESV (reference sequence). The V segment lost 5 bases and the J segment 5 bases; nucleotides outside the gene matches: 8. The CDR3 length is 14 residues. CDR3 coding DNA: TGTGCCAGCAGCCGTGGACTAGACGGGGAGACCCAGTACTTC. Encoded protein: CASSRGLDGETQYF.

As DNA, the CDR3 is TGTGCCCTCAAACAGGGTGGCTATGGCTACACCTTC. Amino acids: CALKQGGYGYTF. The chain joins TRBV10-3 to TRBJ1-2; D perhaps matches TRBD1 (6 bases). Trimming pared 11 bases from V and 4 bases from J, leaving 14 bases between. The CDR3 sequence is 12 residues long. Germline assignment: CDR1 ENHRY and CDR2 SYGVKD.

V and J are TRBV24-1 and TRBJ2-3; D unclear. The CDR3 contains 16 residues. Germline V gene data show CDR1 as KGHDR and CDR2 as SFDVKD. V lost 1 base, J lost 0 bases, and 10 bases lay in between. The CDR3, as DNA: TGTGCCACCAGTGATTTAGGATCATCGAGCACAGATACGCAGTATTTT. Translating gives CATSDLGSSSTDTQYF.

The chain recombines TRBV29-1 with TRBJ2-7; possible D gene TRBD2, 5 bases. The germline gives CDR1 SQVTM, CDR2 ANQGSEA. This CDR3 is built from 13 residues. Trimming took off 4 bases at V and 3 bases at J, with 13 bases between the two ends. The CDR3 DNA follows: TGCAGCGTTGGGACTGGCAGATTCTACGAGCAGTACTTC. This encodes CSVGTGRFYEQYF.

The chain uses TRBV4-1 and TRBJ2-1, with 7 positions matching TRBD2. The germline V gene has CDR1 MGHRA and CDR2 YSYEKL. The CDR3 loop spans 15 amino acids. J lost 10 bases, V lost 1 base, and 10 bases had no gene match. The CDR3 region is CASSQAGGGVREQFF. The CDR3 bases are TGCGCCAGCAGCCAAGCCGGTGGGGGGGTCCGGGAGCAGTTCTTC.

The chain employs TRBV9 and TRBJ2-5; D may be TRBD1 (6 bases). V shed 4 bases and J shed 2 bases, with 24 bases lying between them. This CDR3 has 18 residues. Looked up from germline, CDR1 is SGDLS and CDR2 is YYNGEE. CDR3 loop: CASSPGHGVVLRQETQYF. The CDR3 DNA reads as TGTGCCAGCAGCCCGGGACACGGAGTAGTCCTGCGACAAGAGACCCAGTACTTC.

The rearrangement uses TRBV12-3 or TRBV12-4 and TRBJ2-3; 12 bases are a match to TRBD2. The trim removed 6 bases at V and 0 bases at J, leaving 4 bases unmatched. The CDR3 is 16 residues long. The chain's CDR3 is CASSMGTSGSTDTQYF. CDR3 DNA: TGTGCCAGCAGCATGGGGACTAGCGGGAGCACAGATACGCAGTATTTT.

This clonotype appeared a few times. This chain uses TRBV11-1 with TRBJ1-3, with D unclear. The CDR3 is 15 residues long. The V end was cut by 5 bases, the J end by 4 bases, with 15 bases between. CDR1 is SGHAT and CDR2 is FQDESV in the germline V gene (reference sequence). CDR3 residues: CASSHRTGVGNTIYF. The CDR3 DNA reads as TGTGCCAGCAGCCACCGTACCGGGGTCGGAAACACCATATATTTT.

The rearrangement uses TRBV20-1 and TRBJ2-2; D unresolved. This CDR3 has 15 residues. The ends were cut back, 3 bases at V and 1 base at J, with 12 bases in the middle. Germline V gene sequence: CDR1 DFQATT, CDR2 SNEGSKA (reference sequence). CDR3 nucleotides: TGCAGTGCTAGTGAGGTCCTTCAGAACACCGGGGAGCTGTTTTTT. This translates into CSASEVLQNTGELFF.

This clonotype turned up a few times. The V and J genes are TRBV29-1 and TRBJ2-5, with D possibly matching TRBD2 (5 bases). This CDR3 region has 16 residues. Germline V CDR1 and CDR2: SQVTM, ANQGSEA. V shed 7 bases and J shed 0 bases, with 21 bases lying between them. The CDR3 coding sequence is TGCAGCGCCGACGGAACAGCGGAGCCCTACCAAGAGACCCAGTACTTC. As protein: CSADGTAEPYQETQYF.

The chain joins TRBV5-1 to TRBJ2-2; TRBD2 agrees at 13 bases. Germline values: CDR1 SGHRS, CDR2 YFSETQ. The CDR3 sequence is 16 residues long. V lost 4 bases and J lost 6; bases outside the gene matches: 6. DNA for the CDR3: TGCGCCAGCAGCGGAGCCACTAGCGGGGGGGCCGGGGAGCTGTTTTTT. As protein: CASSGATSGGAGELFF.

This clonotype was counted a few times. The chain has TRBV15 and TRBJ2-7; D unclear. From germline, CDR1 is LNHNV and CDR2 YYDKDF (reference sequence). This CDR3 has 14 residues. V was shortened by 2 bases and J by 0 bases, with 8 bases between the two germline ends. The chain's CDR3 is CATSRRRHSYEQYF. The CDR3 DNA follows: TGTGCCACCAGCAGACGACGGCACTCCTACGAGCAGTACTTC. Complete variable domain (other parts from reference TRBV15 and TRBJ2-7): DAMVIQNPRYQVTQFGKPVTLSCSQTLNHNVMYWYQQKSSQAPKLLFHYYDKDFNNEADTPDNFQSRRPNTSFCFLDIRSPGLGDTAMYLCATSRRRHSYEQYFGPGTRLTVT.

This clonotype occurred a few times. This sequence joins TRBV12-3 or TRBV12-4 and TRBJ1-2, with D tentatively TRBD1 (6 bases). Trimming shortened V by 5 bases and J by 6 bases, and 19 bases separated the two germline ends. The CDR3 totals 15 residues. The CDR3 spells CASSPQRGAVHGYTF. In DNA form, the CDR3 reads TGTGCCAGCAGTCCCCAGCGGGGGGCTGTCCATGGCTACACCTTC.

This clonotype came up a few times. This rearrangement joins TRBV5-6 to TRBJ2-7; 8 bases align to TRBD2. The CDR3 totals 14 residues. CDR1 and CDR2 (germline): SGHDT, YYEEEE. The ends lost 3 bases at V and 7 bases at J; junction bases unmatched: 9. DNA for the CDR3: TGTGCCAGCAGCTATACGGGAGGGCTTAATGAGCAGTACTTC. Its translation is CASSYTGGLNEQYF.

V gene TRBV6-1 combines with J gene TRBJ2-5; 10 bases are a match to TRBD2. J lost 1 base, V lost 4 bases, and 9 bases had no gene match. The CDR3 runs 17 residues. Germline V gives CDR1 MNHNS, CDR2 SASEGT. The CDR3 bases are TGTGCCAGCAGTGGAAGAAAAGCGGGGGGGATCCAAGAGACCCAGTACTTC. Amino acids: CASSGRKAGGIQETQYF.

This clonotype was counted at least ten times. The chain is built from TRBV12-3 or TRBV12-4 and TRBJ2-3; D is tentatively TRBD1 or TRBD2 (5 bases each). CDR3 length: 17 amino acids. The V gene lost 6 bases and the J gene lost 1 base, with 20 bases spanning the gap. The CDR3 DNA reads TGTGCCAGCAGCAGCCGAAGGACATCGAGGGGCACAGATACGCAGTATTTT. It specifies CASSSRRTSRGTDTQYF.